This paragraph covers one T cell receptor (beta chain) sequence. These data originate in a study of blood T cell repertoires in COVID-19. Germline V lookup: CDR1 SGHRS, CDR2 YFSETQ. The V gene end was trimmed by 4 bases and the J gene end by 5 bases; junction bases not matched to a gene: 12. There are 17 residues in the CDR3. Libraries were prepared by immunoSEQ multiplex PCR; TCRdb keeps only in-frame clonotypes and omits some of them. This sample has about 190,000 clones, with approximately 79% found just once. Sequencing used peripheral blood. The sequence came from a woman between 45 and 60 years old with acute or convalescent COVID-19. This chain links TRBV5-1 with TRBJ1-4; 9 nucleotides agree with TRBD1. Here the CDR3 reads CASSLSPPGTGNEKLFF. The DNA of the CDR3 is TGCGCCAGCAGCCTATCACCCCCCGGGACAGGGAATGAAAAACTGTTTTTT.